A selection of T cell receptor beta chains follows, all from one sample in a study of technical replicates of blood from a few donors. Sequenced by immunoSEQ multiplex PCR; TCRdb stores in-frame clones only, minus some. Of some 78,000 clones listed, 85% to 95% were seen once; the top ten hold less than 0.3%. Sequenced sample: T cells isolated from PBMCs. The receptors shown here come from a human donor in good health. Each CDR3 is given with its conserved first and last residue. The D gene is left open where the match is weak. Some rows mark clone size as missing; the rest say once, few, many or name a class of expanded clone.

cdr3_length	j_call	v_call	d_call	clone_size	cdr3_nt	cdr3_aa
13	TRBJ1-2	TRBV5-1	.	.	TGCGCCAGCAGCCTCCCCGGAGGGGCCGGCTACACCTTC	CASSLPGGAGYTF
14	TRBJ1-3	TRBV13	.	.	TGTGCCAGCAGCTTGGGCAGGCTTGGAAACACCATATATTTT	CASSLGRLGNTIYF
15	TRBJ2-7	TRBV5-1	TRBD2	.	TGCGCCAGCAGCCTAGGGACTAGCGGACTTGACGAGCAGTACTTC	CASSLGTSGLDEQYF
18	TRBJ1-3	TRBV9	TRBD1	.	TGTGCCAGCAGCGGGGGCCCGCCGACAGGGTTCCCTGGAAACACCATATATTTT	CASSGGPPTGFPGNTIYF
13	TRBJ1-1	TRBV7-6	.	.	TGTGCCAGCAGCTCTGAGCTGAACACTGAAGCTTTCTTT	CASSSELNTEAFF
19	TRBJ2-1	TRBV7-6	TRBD2	.	TGTGCCAGCAGCCCGAAGACCGGATTTGACGGGAGGGCCCACAATGAGCAGTTCTTC	CASSPKTGFDGRAHNEQFF
16	TRBJ1-5	TRBV10-2	TRBD1	.	TGCGCCAGCAGCCGGACAGGGGATTGGAGCAATCAGCCCCAGCATTTT	CASSRTGDWSNQPQHF
12	TRBJ1-1	TRBV10-3	.	once	TGTGCCATCGGGACACCGAACACTGAAGCTTTCTTT	CAIGTPNTEAFF
13	TRBJ1-5	TRBV19	.	.	TGTGCCAGTAGTATGGGCGGCAATCAGCCCCAGCATTTT	CASSMGGNQPQHF
11	TRBJ1-3	TRBV28	.	.	TGTGTCACAGGCTCTGGAAACACCATATATTTT	CVTGSGNTIYF
16	TRBJ1-6	TRBV7-8	.	.	TGTGCCAGCAGCCCGACAACGCAGGGGTTGGTTTCACCCCTCCACTTT	CASSPTTQGLVSPLHF
12	TRBJ1-5	TRBV2	.	.	TGTGCCAGCAGTGAACGTCCGGAGCCCCAGCATTTT	CASSERPEPQHF
17	TRBJ2-6	TRBV28	.	.	TGTGCCAGCAGCCTCAGCGGGTCGAGCTCTGGGGCCAACGTCCTGACTTTC	CASSLSGSSSGANVLTF
12	TRBJ2-7	TRBV13	TRBD1	.	TGTGCCAGCAGCACAGGGGTCTACGAGCAGTACTTC	CASSTGVYEQYF
16	TRBJ1-5	TRBV27	.	.	TGTGCCAGCAGTTTATTGGGGGCAGGGCCTAATCAGCCCCAGCATTTT	CASSLLGAGPNQPQHF
16	TRBJ2-6	TRBV29-1	TRBD1	.	TGCAGCGTTGAAGATCAGGGACAGTCTGGGGCCAACGTCCTGACTTTC	CSVEDQGQSGANVLTF
16	TRBJ1-5	TRBV2	.	.	TGTGCCAGCCAACAAGGGACTCCCTATAGCAATCAGCCCCAGCATTTT	CASQQGTPYSNQPQHF
15	TRBJ1-1	TRBV4-1	.	once	TGCGCCAGCAGCCAAGGGCTGACCGGGGGGGGTGAAGCTTTCTTT	CASSQGLTGGGEAFF
14	TRBJ1-2	TRBV5-6	.	.	TGTGCCAGCAGCTTGGGCGGGTCGGCGGGGACGCGCACCTTC	CASSLGGSAGTRTF
15	TRBJ2-2	TRBV28	TRBD1	.	TGTGCCAGCAGTGCACCCGGGACAGGGGGTGGGGAGCTGTTTTTT	CASSAPGTGGGELFF
14	TRBJ1-1	TRBV13	.	.	TGTGCCAGCGAGAGGGGAGGTCGTGTCACTGAAGCTTTCTTT	CASERGGRVTEAFF
15	TRBJ1-1	TRBV5-4	.	.	TGTGCCAGCAGCTCCCCCTCCGTGGGCTTCGCTGAAGCTTTCTTT	CASSSPSVGFAEAFF
14	TRBJ1-6	TRBV2	.	.	TGTGCCAGCGGTATTCACAGGGAGGGTTCACCCCTCCACTTT	CASGIHREGSPLHF
13	TRBJ1-2	TRBV2	.	.	TGTGCCAGCAGTGAAGGAGATTCATATGGCTACACCTTC	CASSEGDSYGYTF
15	TRBJ2-5	TRBV15	.	.	TGTGCCACCAGCAGACCCCTGGGTTCGGGAGAGACCCAGTACTTC	CATSRPLGSGETQYF